This section outlines one T cell receptor beta chain sequence together with its context. As yet, its antigen is unknown. CDR3 size: 14 residues. The trim removed 3 bases at V and 6 bases at J, leaving 8 bases unmatched. Germline CDR1 SGDLS, CDR2 YYNGEE. The data derive from a study of radiotherapy plus CTLA-4 blockade in lung cancer. Study context: There were objective responses in 18% of patients, and around 31% had disease control. Study results and caveats: Reports identified early blood T cell clone dynamics, with interferon-beta, as the best response predictor. Expansion in blood of tumor-derived TCR clones was seen after radiotherapy plus ipilimumab.

Using immunoSEQ multiplex PCR, the repertoire was profiled, and TCRdb retains in-frame clones only, with some absent. The table records more than 65,000 clones, around 83% of them present only once. The source of this sequence is a human donor with non-small cell lung cancer who had stable disease on radiotherapy plus ipilimumab. Sample: peripheral blood, taken from a patient treated with radiotherapy plus ipilimumab. This chain links TRBV9 with TRBJ2-7; the match to TRBD2 covers 8 bases. In DNA, the CDR3 is TGTGCCAGCAGCGCGGGACTAGTTACCGGCGAGCAGTACTTC. It codes for CASSAGLVTGEQYF.